These 2 T cell receptor beta chains originate from one sample sequenced in a study of vaccination and CD4 T cells after COVID-19. The assay that was used to sequence DNA from cultured CD4+ T cells was the Oncomine TCR Beta short-read assay. TCRdb itself ran the PCR reads through MiXCR, one entry per CDR3 protein. The sample holds more than 3,000 distinct CDR3 sequences, over 15% seen once. These receptors' antigens are unknown. The sample's treatment: roughly ten-day PBMC culture with coronavirus spike peptide pools or control peptides (ViraFEST assay). What was sequenced was CD4+ T cells from blood, cultured in vitro. All receptors come from a human donor who had recovered from COVID-19.

In regard to this clonotype: Given a much more abundant clone one base away, this may be a read error. The rearrangement joins TRBV12-3 or TRBV12-4 to TRBJ1-2; D is ambiguous. This CDR3 comprises 14 residues. CDR3 protein: CVSSPIGLMYAYTF. CDR3 sequence (DNA): TGTGTCAGCAGTCCTATTGGGCTCATGTATGCCTACACCTTC.

This chain uses TRBV5-1 with TRBJ2-7; D gene unclear. This CDR3 has 11 amino acids. V lost 3 bases and J lost 3, with 4 bases in between. CDR1 and CDR2 from the germline V gene are SGHRS and YFSETQ. CDR3 loop: CASSSDYEQYF. The CDR3 bases are TGCGCCAGCAGCTCCGACTACGAGCAGTACTTC. The variable domain in full, completed from reference TRBV5-1 and TRBJ2-7, reads KAGVTQTPRYLIKTRGQQVTLSCSPISGHRSVSWYQQTPGQGLQFLFEYFSETQRNKGNFPGRFSGRQFSNSRSEMNVSTLELGDSALYLCASSSDYEQYFGPGTRLTVT.